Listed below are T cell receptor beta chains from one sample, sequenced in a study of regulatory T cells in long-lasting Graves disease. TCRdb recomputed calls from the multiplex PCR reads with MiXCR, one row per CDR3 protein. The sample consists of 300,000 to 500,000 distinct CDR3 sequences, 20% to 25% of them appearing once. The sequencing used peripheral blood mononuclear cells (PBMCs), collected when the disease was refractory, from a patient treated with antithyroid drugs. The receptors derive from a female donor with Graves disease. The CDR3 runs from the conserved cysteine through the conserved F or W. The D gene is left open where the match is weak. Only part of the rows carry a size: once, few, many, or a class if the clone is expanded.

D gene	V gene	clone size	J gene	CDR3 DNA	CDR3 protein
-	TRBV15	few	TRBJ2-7	TGTGCCACCAGCAGAGAACCAGGTGGCTACGAGCAGTACTTC	CATSREPGGYEQYF
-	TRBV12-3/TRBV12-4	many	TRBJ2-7	TGTGCCAGCAGCAAATATCTTGCAGGGGAGCAGTACTTC	CASSKYLAGEQYF
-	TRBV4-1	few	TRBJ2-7	TGCGCCAGCAGCCAAGACCGACTAGGGGCCTACGAGCAGTACTTC	CASSQDRLGAYEQYF
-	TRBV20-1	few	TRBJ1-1	TGCAGTGCTAGGCGTGGTGGCGGAGCTTTCTTT	CSARRGGGAFF
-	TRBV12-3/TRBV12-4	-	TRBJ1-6	TGTGCCAGCAGGTCCGAGACAGATAATTCACCCCTCCACTTT	CASRSETDNSPLHF
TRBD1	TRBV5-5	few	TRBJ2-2	TGTGCCAGACCCTGGTGGGACAGGCTCAGGGGGGAGCTGTTTTTT	CARPWWDRLRGELFF
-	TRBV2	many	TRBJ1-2	TGTGCCAGCAGCCCATCCGTAAACTATGGCTACACCTTC	CASSPSVNYGYTF
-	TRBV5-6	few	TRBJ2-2	TGTGCCAGCAGCTTGAAGGTGGGGCGCCTGGACACCGGGGAGCTGTTTTTT	CASSLKVGRLDTGELFF
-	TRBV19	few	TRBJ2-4	TGTGCCAGTAGTCTGACCGGGACCCTTACTGACATTCAGTACTTC	CASSLTGTLTDIQYF
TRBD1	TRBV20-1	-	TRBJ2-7	TGCAGTGCCCCGGACAGGGAGTGGTACGAGCAGTACTTC	CSAPDREWYEQYF
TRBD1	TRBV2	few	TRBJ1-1	TGTGCCAGCAGTATTCCGGGACAGGGGCCCCTGAACACTGAAGCTTTCTTT	CASSIPGQGPLNTEAFF
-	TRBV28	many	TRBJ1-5	TGTGCCAGCAGTTTACCCGGACAGATCCAGCATTTT	CASSLPGQIQHF
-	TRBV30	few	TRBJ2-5	TGTGCCTGGAGTGTAGGTCTGACCCAGTACTTC	CAWSVGLTQYF
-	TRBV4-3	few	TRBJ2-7	TGCGCCAGCAGCCAAGATCAGGGGAAGGGGGACGAGCAGTACTTC	CASSQDQGKGDEQYF
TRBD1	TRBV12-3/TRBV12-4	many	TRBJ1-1	TGTGCCAGCAGTTTGGGACAGCCCCTTGTCACTGAAGCTTTCTTT	CASSLGQPLVTEAFF
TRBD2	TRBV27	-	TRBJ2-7	TGTGCCAGCAGGGACGAAGCGGGATGCGCCTACGAGCAGTACTTC	CASRDEAGCAYEQYF
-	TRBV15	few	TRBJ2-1	TGTGCCACCAGCAGAGAGGTTGGGCTTAATGAGCAGTTCTTC	CATSREVGLNEQFF
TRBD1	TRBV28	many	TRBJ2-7	TGTGCCAGCAGTCGTGCGGGACAGGGGTTCGAGCAGTACTTC	CASSRAGQGFEQYF
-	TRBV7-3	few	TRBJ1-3	TGTGCCAGCAGCCTAATGGATAGCTCTGGAAACACCATATATTTT	CASSLMDSSGNTIYF
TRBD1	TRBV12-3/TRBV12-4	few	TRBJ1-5	TGTGCCAGCAGCCCTACAGGGGTTATTCAGCCCCAGCATTTT	CASSPTGVIQPQHF
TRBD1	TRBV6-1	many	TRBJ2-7	TGTGCCAGCTACCGGTCAGGGACAGGGTTTGGCGAGCAGTACTTC	CASYRSGTGFGEQYF
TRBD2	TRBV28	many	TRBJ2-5	TGTGCCAGCACGACTAGCGGTCCTACCCAGTACTTC	CASTTSGPTQYF
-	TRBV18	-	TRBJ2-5	TGTGCCAGCTCACGATACGGGACCCTGGGCCAAGAGACCCAGTACTTC	CASSRYGTLGQETQYF
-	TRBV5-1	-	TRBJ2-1	TGCGCCAGCAGCCTCGGGGGTCAGGTCTCTTACAATGAGCAGTTCTTC	CASSLGGQVSYNEQFF
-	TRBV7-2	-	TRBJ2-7	TGTGCCAGCAGCCAAGATCGGCACGAGCAGTACTTC	CASSQDRHEQYF
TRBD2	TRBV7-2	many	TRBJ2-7	TGTGCCAGCAGCTTCAGCGGGACTCCTACCTACGAGCAGTACTTC	CASSFSGTPTYEQYF
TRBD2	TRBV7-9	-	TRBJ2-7	TGTGCCAGCAGCTTAGAAACTAGCGGGGCACCCTACGAGCAGTACTTC	CASSLETSGAPYEQYF
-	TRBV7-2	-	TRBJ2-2	TGTGCCAGCAGCCCCTACGGCGCGAACACCGGGGAGCTGTTTTTT	CASSPYGANTGELFF
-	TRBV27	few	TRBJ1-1	TGTGCCAGCAAGATATGGGTCGAAGGCACTGAAGCTTTCTTT	CASKIWVEGTEAFF
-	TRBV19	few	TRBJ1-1	TGTGCCAGTAGTATAGACAGCAAGAACACTGAAGCTTTCTTT	CASSIDSKNTEAFF
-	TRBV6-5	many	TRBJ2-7	TGTGCCAGCAGTTACAGGGACCGCGCCTACGAGCAGTACTTC	CASSYRDRAYEQYF
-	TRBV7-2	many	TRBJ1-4	TGTGCCAGCAGCTTAGCCCCATCTGCAACTAATGAAAAACTGTTTTTT	CASSLAPSATNEKLFF
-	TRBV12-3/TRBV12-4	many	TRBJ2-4	TGTGCCAGCAGCCACGACAACAAAAACATTCAGTACTTC	CASSHDNKNIQYF
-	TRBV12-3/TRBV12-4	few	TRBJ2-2	TGTGCCAGCAGTCAGACAGTGACCGGGGAGCTGTTTTTT	CASSQTVTGELFF
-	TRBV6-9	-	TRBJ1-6	TGTGCCAGCAGTTACGCAGGGAGCTCCTATAATTCACCCCTCCACTTT	CASSYAGSSYNSPLHF
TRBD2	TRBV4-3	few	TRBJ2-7	TGCGCCAGCAGCCAATCAGCGGGAGAAACTATTTACGAGCAGTACTTC	CASSQSAGETIYEQYF
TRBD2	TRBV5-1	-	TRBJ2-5	TGCGCCAGCAGACCGAGGACTAGCGGGAGGTTATTGGTCCGAGAGACCCAGTACTTC	CASRPRTSGRLLVRETQYF
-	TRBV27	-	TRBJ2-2	TGTGCCAGCAGTTTATCGGGGTTTGGGGGGGAGCTGTTTTTT	CASSLSGFGGELFF
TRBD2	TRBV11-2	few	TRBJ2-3	TGTGCCAGCAGACTAGCGGGGGCGGAAGATACGCAGTATTTT	CASRLAGAEDTQYF
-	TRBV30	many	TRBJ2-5	TGTGCCTGGAGTGGAGAGACCCAGTACTTC	CAWSGETQYF
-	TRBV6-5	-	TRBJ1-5	TGTGCCAGCAGTTACTCGAATGGCAGGGGCCTGAAGAATCAGCCCCAGCATTTT	CASSYSNGRGLKNQPQHF
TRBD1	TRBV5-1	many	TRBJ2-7	TGCGCCAGCAGCTTGGAACAGGGGGACGGATACGAGCAGTACTTC	CASSLEQGDGYEQYF
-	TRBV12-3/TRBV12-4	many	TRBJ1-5	TGTGCCAGCAGCCCTCCTGGGGGTTTGAGGGGAACACAGCCCCAGCATTTT	CASSPPGGLRGTQPQHF
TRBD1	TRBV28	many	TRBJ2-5	TGTGCCAGCAGTTTAATCAGGACAGGGGGGGACCAAGAGACCCAGTACTTC	CASSLIRTGGDQETQYF
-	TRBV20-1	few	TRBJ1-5	TGCAGTGCTAGTATGTTGCCCGGGGACCTTAATCAGCCCCAGCATTTT	CSASMLPGDLNQPQHF
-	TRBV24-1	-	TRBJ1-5	TGTGCCACCAGTGACCCTCTGGGGGCCCAGCATTTT	CATSDPLGAQHF
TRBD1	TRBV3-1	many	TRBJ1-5	TGTGCCAGCAGCCCCCCGACCCGCGACAGGGGGCATCAGCCCCAGCATTTT	CASSPPTRDRGHQPQHF
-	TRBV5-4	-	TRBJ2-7	TGTGCCAGCAGCTTGGCCGGCAGGGAGGACGAGCAGTACTTC	CASSLAGREDEQYF
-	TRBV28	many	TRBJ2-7	TGTGCCAGCATCAAACAGGGTCGCTCCTACGAGCAGTACTTC	CASIKQGRSYEQYF
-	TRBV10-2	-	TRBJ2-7	TGCGCCAGCAGTGAGTCTAAGTTATCCGAGCAGTACTTC	CASSESKLSEQYF
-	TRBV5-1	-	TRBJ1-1	TGCGCCAGCAGCTTGGATGGACAGATAAAAGGAGCTTTCTTT	CASSLDGQIKGAFF
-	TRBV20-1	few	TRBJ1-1	TGCAGTGCTAGTGAGGGGGGTGACACTGAAGCTTTCTTT	CSASEGGDTEAFF
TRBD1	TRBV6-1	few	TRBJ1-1	TGTGCCAGCAGCGGACTTGGACAGGGGAACACTGAAGCTTTCTTT	CASSGLGQGNTEAFF
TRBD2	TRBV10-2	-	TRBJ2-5	TGCGCCAGCACCCCCGGCCCTAGCGGCCTCCAGGAGACCCAGTACTTC	CASTPGPSGLQETQYF
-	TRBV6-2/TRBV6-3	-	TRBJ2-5	TGTGCCAGCGGAAAGTGGGGGGAGTCTGCGGAGACCCAGTACTTC	CASGKWGESAETQYF